This paragraph reports one T cell receptor beta chain. This clonotype appeared many times. This clone's antigen is unknown. The record has no base qualities; no much larger clone is one base away. This sample was taken from a study of low-dose radiotherapy and immunotherapy resistance in tumors (dated by TCRdb to 2022 to 2024). About the study as a whole: Cohort 1 received 0.5 Gy per fraction every 2 weeks, with a prescribed total PTV dose of 6.5 Gy. The trial did not randomize participants into treatment groups. In Cohort 2, 1 Gy per fraction was delivered every two weeks, for a total of 13 Gy over 26 weeks. Starting on cycle 1 day 1, patients took 300 mg of aspirin by mouth once daily for four cycles. Intravenous cyclophosphamide at 200 mg/m2 was administered every two weeks, one day ahead of each radiation and immunotherapy administration. The translational analysis covered eight patients: three from the first dose cohort and the first five from the second dose cohort. Patients were given nivolumab as a 240 mg flat dose every two weeks and ipilimumab at 1 mg/kg every six weeks, with both drugs delivered intravenously.

The time point label on this specimen signifies: before trial treatment. Donors were enrolled in RACIN, a single-arm phase I dose-escalation trial in which nivolumab, ipilimumab, aspirin, low-dose cyclophosphamide and low-dose radiotherapy were combined. Patients were eligible if they had advanced solid tumors that were TIL-negative. The CDR1 and CDR2 encoded by the germline V gene (reference sequence) are GTSNPN and SVGIG. The V end loses 3 bases and the J end loses 5 bases, and a stretch of 13 bases separates them. There are 13 amino acids in the CDR3, from cysteine to phenylalanine inclusive. Of the read, only the CDR3 DNA is kept; its 39 bases are in frame from base 1. Sequencing used an Illumina HiSeq 2500. Superscript III and a set of TRAV- and TRBV-specific primers were used to synthesize first-strand cDNA, so that both TCRalpha and TCRbeta chains were covered. An approximately 20-cycle PCR with Phusion amplified the TCRs, pairing a constant-region primer with the adapter that was attached to the V primers. The isolated mRNA was amplified using the MessageAmp II aRNA Amplification Kit, with in vitro transcription performed for around 16 hours at 37 degrees C. The Dynabeads mRNA DIRECT Purification Kit was used to isolate the mRNA for TCR sequencing. Indexed Illumina adapters were added in a second Phusion PCR of around 27 cycles, and the PCR products were purified with AMPure XP beads. Concerning the study's data processing: Using custom Perl scripts, TCR sequences that encoded the same protein were pooled, out-of-frame sequences were dropped, and the abundance of each clonotype was calculated. TCR sequences supported by only a single read were excluded from analysis. Among the metrics used to describe the repertoires were Shannon entropy, Gini index, clonality, richness, and the frequency of TCRs shared between repertoires. In TCRdb, the public reads were trimmed at Q25 with fastp and aligned with MiXCR, with productive beta chains retained. Entries that share a CDR3 protein sequence are merged under the most common genes and DNA. For this entry, the V and J calls and clone size follow TCRdb and not the study's own pipeline. The table for this sample lists over 65,000 distinct CDR3 sequences; 18% of them were counted only once. The top ten clonotypes cover over 2.5% of the sample.

This clonotype was obtained from a male donor with prostate cancer. The sequence is built from TRBV30 and TRBJ2-5; the D segment might be TRBD1 or TRBD2, since each matches 5 bases. Sample: PBMCs, taken before treatment. In nucleotides, the sequence is TGTGCCTGGAGGGCTGGGGGTTTGGAGACCCAGTACTTC. Its translation is CAWRAGGLETQYF.